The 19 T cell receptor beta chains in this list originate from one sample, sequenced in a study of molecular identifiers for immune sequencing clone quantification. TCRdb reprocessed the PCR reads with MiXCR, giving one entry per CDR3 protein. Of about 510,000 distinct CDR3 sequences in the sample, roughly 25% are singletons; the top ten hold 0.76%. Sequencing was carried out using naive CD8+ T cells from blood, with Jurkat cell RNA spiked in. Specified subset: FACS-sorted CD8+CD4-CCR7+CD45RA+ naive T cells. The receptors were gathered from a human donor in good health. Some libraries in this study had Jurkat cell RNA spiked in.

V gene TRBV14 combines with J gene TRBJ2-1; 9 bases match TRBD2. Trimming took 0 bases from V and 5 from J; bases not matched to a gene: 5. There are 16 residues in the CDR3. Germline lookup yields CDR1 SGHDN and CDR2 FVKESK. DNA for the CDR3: TGTGCCAGCAGCCAAGATTGGTCTAGCGGGAACAATGAGCAGTTCTTC. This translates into CASSQDWSSGNNEQFF.

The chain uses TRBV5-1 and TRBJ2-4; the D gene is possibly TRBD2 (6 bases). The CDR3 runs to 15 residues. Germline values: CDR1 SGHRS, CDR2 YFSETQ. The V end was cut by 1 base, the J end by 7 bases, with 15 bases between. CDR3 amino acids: CASSLSGGIVNIQYF. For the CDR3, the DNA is TGCGCCAGCAGCTTGTCAGGCGGGATTGTGAACATTCAGTACTTC.

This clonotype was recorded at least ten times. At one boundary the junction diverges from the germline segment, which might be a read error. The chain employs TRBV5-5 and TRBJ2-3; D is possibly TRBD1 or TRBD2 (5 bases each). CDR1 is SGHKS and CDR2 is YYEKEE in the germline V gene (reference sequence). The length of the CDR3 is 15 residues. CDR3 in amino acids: CASSLGGRQPDPQYF. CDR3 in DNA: TGTGCCAGCAGCTTGGGGGGGAGACAGCCAGATCCGCAGTATTTT.

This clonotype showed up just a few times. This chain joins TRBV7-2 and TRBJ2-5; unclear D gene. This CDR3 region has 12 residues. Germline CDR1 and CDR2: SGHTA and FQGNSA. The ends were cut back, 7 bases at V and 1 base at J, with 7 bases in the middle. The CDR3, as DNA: TGTGCCAGCACCGGTGCCCAAGAGACCCAGTACTTC. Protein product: CASTGAQETQYF.

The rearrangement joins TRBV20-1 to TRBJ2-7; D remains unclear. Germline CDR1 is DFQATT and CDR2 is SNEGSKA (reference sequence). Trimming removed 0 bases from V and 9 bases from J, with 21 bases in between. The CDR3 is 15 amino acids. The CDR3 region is CSARDTFGFPHVQYF. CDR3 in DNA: TGCAGTGCTAGAGATACGTTTGGATTCCCCCACGTGCAGTACTTC.

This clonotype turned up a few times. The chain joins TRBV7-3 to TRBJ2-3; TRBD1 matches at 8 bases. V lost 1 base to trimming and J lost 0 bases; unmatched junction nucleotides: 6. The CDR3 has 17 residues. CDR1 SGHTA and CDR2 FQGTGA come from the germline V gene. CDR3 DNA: TGTGCCAGCAGCTTAAATCACAGGGGGGTTAGCACAGATACGCAGTATTTT. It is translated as CASSLNHRGVSTDTQYF.

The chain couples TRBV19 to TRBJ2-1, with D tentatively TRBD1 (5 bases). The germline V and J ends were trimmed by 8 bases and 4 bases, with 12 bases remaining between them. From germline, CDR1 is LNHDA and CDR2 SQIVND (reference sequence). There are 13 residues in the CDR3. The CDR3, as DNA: TGTGCCAGTTCGCAGGGTTCGTACAATGAGCAGTTCTTC. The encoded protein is CASSQGSYNEQFF.

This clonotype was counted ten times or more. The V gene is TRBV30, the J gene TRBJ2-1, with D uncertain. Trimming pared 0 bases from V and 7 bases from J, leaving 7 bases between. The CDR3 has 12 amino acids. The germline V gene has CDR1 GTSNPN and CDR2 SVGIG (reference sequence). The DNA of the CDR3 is TGTGCCTGGAGTGTAATGGGGAATGAGCAGTTCTTC. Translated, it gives CAWSVMGNEQFF.

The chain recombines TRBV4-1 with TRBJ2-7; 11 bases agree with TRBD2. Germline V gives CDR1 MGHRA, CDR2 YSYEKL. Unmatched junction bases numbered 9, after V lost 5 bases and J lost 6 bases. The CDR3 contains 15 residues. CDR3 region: CASSKIAGGPFEQYF. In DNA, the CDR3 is TGCGCCAGCAGCAAAATAGCGGGAGGGCCTTTCGAGCAGTACTTC.

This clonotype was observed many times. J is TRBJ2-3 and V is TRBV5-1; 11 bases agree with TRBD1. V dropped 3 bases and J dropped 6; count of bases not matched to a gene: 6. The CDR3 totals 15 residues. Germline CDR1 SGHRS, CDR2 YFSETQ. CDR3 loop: CASSSDRGHGDTQYF. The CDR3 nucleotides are TGCGCCAGCAGCTCGGACAGGGGGCATGGGGATACGCAGTATTTT.

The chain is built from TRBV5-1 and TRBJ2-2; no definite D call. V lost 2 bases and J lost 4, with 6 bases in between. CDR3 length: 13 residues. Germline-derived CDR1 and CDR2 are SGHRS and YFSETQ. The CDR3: CASSLHGTGELFF. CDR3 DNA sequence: TGCGCCAGCAGCTTACACGGCACCGGGGAGCTGTTTTTT.

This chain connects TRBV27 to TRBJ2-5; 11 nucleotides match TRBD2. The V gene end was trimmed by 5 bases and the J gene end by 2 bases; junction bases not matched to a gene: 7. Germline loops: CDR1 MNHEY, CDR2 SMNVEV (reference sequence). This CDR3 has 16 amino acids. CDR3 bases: TGTGCCAGCAGTCCCCAGACTAGCGGGGCTCAAGAGACCCAGTACTTC. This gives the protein CASSPQTSGAQETQYF.

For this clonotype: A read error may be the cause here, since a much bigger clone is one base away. CDR3 DNA sequence: TGTGCCAGCAGCTTGGAAGGCGGGCCCACTAATGAAAGACTGTTTTTT. Translation: CASSLEGGPTNERLFF. This sequence joins TRBV5-5 and TRBJ1-4; D is unclear. Germline V gives CDR1 SGHKS, CDR2 YYEKEE (reference sequence). This CDR3 has 16 residues.

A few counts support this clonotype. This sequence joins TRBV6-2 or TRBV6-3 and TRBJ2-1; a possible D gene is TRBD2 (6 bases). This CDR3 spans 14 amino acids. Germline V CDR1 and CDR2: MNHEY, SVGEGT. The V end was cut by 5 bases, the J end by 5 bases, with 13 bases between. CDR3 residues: CASSLPGLHNEQFF. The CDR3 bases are TGTGCCAGCAGTCTCCCGGGACTTCACAATGAGCAGTTCTTC.

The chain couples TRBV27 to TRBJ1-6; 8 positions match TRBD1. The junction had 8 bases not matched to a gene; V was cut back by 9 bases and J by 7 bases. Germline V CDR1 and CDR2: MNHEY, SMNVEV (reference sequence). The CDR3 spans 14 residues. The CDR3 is CASQPGTGNSPLHF. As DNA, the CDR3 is TGTGCCAGTCAACCCGGGACAGGAAATTCACCCCTCCACTTT.

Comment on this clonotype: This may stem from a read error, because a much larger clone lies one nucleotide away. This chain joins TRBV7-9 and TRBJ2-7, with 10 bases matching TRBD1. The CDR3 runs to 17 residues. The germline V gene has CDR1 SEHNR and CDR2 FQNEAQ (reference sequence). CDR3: CASSPRGTGVPGYKQYF. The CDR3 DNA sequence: TGTGCCAGCAGCCCTAGGGGGACAGGGGTTCCCGGCTACAAGCAGTACTTC.

This CDR3 is CASSSIGGEQYF. In DNA form, the CDR3 reads TGTGCCAGCAGTTCTATAGGGGGCGAGCAGTACTTC. The V call is TRBV12-3 or TRBV12-4, the J call TRBJ2-7, with D possibly TRBD1 on 6 matching bases. The CDR3 sequence is 12 residues long. V dropped 4 bases and J dropped 6 bases, with 10 bases sitting between them.

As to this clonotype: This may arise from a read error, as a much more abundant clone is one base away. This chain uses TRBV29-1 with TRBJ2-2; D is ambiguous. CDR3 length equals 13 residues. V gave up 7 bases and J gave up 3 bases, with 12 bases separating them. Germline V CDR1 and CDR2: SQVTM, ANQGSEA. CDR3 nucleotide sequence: TGCAGCGGAACCTGCGCCTACACCGGGGAGCTGTTTTTT. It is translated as CSGTCAYTGELFF.

As DNA, the CDR3 is TGTGCCAGCAGTTTATCCGGACATCTTTACGAGCAGTACTTC. Its translation is CASSLSGHLYEQYF. This chain connects TRBV27 to TRBJ2-7; a possible D gene is TRBD1 (5 bases). Germline CDR1 MNHEY, CDR2 SMNVEV (reference sequence). V shed 0 bases and J shed 4 bases, with 10 bases lying between them. The CDR3 loop spans 14 amino acids.